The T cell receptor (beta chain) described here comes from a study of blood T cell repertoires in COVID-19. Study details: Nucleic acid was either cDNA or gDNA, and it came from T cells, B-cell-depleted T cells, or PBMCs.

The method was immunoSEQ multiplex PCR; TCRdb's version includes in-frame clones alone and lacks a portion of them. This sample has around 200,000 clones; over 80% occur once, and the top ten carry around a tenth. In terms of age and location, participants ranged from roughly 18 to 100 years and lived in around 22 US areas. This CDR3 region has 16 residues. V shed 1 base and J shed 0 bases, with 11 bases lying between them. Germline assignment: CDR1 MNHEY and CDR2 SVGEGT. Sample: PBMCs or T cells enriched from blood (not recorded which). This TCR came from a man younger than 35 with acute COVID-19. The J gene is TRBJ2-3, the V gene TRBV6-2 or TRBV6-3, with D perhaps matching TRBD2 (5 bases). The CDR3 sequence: CASSYFVWTSTDTQYF. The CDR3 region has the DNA TGTGCCAGCAGTTACTTTGTGTGGACTAGCACAGATACGCAGTATTTT.